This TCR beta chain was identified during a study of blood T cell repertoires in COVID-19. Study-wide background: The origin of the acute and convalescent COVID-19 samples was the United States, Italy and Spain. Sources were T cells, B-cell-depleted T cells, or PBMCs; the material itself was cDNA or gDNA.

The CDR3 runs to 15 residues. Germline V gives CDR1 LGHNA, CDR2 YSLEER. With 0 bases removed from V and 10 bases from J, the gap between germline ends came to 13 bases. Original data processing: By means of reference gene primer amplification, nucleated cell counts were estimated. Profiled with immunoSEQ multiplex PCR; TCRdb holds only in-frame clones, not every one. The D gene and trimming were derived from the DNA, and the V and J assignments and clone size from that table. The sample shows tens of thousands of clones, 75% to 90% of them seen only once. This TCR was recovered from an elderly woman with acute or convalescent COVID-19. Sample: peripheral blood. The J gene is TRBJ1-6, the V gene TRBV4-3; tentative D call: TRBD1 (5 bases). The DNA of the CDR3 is TGCGCCAGCAGCCAAGATTGGCAGGGTCGCTCACCCCTCCACTTT. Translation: CASSQDWQGRSPLHF.